Reported below is one T cell receptor beta chain. Its antigen is currently unknown. The entry originates in a study of cytomegalovirus exposure and HLA in healthy donors. Study as a whole: Samples from HLA-typed donors yielded about 85 million unique TCRs in an early data release. Study results and caveats: In an earlier analysis, most TCR beta V segments were productive about 90% or about 30% of the time. The dataset shows that most TCR sequences were rare, while some public TCRs occurred in many donors.

The V and J ends lost 3 bases and 0 bases, in that order; junction bases with no gene match: 8. This CDR3 region has 17 residues. Germline V gives CDR1 LNHDA, CDR2 SQIVND (reference sequence). 60 Vbeta and 13 Jbeta primers were used in PCR. Clones were sequenced by immunoSEQ multiplex PCR, and TCRdb holds only the in-frame ones, with some missing. The table includes some 100,000 clones, approximately 84% detected once. The clonotype comes from a girl aged 2 to 9 in good health and CMV-seropositive. The chain has TRBV19 and TRBJ2-1; TRBD1 matches at 7 bases. Material: PBMCs. For the CDR3, the DNA is TGTGCCAGTAGTATCGCAAGACAGGGAAGCTCCTACAATGAGCAGTTCTTC. Translating it yields CASSIARQGSSYNEQFF.